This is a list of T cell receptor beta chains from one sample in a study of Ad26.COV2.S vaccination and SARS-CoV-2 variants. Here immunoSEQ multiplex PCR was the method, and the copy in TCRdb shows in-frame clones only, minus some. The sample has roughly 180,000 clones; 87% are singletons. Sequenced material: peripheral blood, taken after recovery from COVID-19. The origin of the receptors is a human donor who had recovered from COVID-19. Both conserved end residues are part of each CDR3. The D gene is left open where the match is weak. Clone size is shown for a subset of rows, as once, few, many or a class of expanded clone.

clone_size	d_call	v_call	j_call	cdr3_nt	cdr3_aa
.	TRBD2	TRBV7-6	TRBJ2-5	TGTGCCAGCAGCCCCCTTGAACTGGCGGGAGGCGGAGAGACCCAGTACTTC	CASSPLELAGGGETQYF
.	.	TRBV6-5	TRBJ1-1	TGTGCCAGCAGTTTAACAGGGAACACTGAAGCTTTCTTT	CASSLTGNTEAFF
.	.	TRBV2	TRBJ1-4	TGTGCCACCGTCGAGGTGGATGAAAAACTGTTTTTT	CATVEVDEKLFF
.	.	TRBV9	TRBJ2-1	TGTGCCAGCAGCCCTGGGAGGGGGAGGGGCTACAATGAGCAGTTCTTC	CASSPGRGRGYNEQFF
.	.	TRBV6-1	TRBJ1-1	TGTGCCAGCAGGAACAGTTCGGACACTGAAGCTTTCTTT	CASRNSSDTEAFF
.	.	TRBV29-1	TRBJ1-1	TGCAGCGTTGCTGGACACTTGAACACTGAAGCTTTCTTT	CSVAGHLNTEAFF
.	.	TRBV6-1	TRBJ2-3	TGTGCCAGCAGTGAAGTCGAGTCAAGCACAGATACGCAGTATTTT	CASSEVESSTDTQYF
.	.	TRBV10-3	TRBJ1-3	TGTGCCATCAGTGCCGGTGGTGGAAACACCATATATTTT	CAISAGGGNTIYF
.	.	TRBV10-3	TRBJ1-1	TGTGCCATCAGTGAGTCGTTAGTACCGCAGAACACTGAAGCTTTCTTT	CAISESLVPQNTEAFF
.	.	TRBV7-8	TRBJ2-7	TGTGCCAGCAGCCCCTTTATGGGGGAGCAGTACTTC	CASSPFMGEQYF
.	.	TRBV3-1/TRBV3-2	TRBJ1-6	TGTGCCAGCAGCCAAGCGGGGCAGACCCTCCACTTT	CASSQAGQTLHF
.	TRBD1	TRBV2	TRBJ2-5	TGTGCCAGCAGTCACAGGGGGCCCCGGGAGACCCAGTACTTC	CASSHRGPRETQYF
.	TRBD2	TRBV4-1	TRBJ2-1	TGCGCCAGCAGCCAAGATCTGGAAAGCGGGGGAGCCTACAATGAGCAGTTCTTC	CASSQDLESGGAYNEQFF
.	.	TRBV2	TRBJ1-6	TGTGCCAGCAGTGATGAGGACCTCCACTTT	CASSDEDLHF
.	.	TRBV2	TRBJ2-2	TGTGCCAGCAGGACTAGTCTCACCGGGGAGCTGTTTTTT	CASRTSLTGELFF
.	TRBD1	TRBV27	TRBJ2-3	TGTGCCAGCAGCGCGGGACAGGGGGCGAGAGATACGCAGTATTTT	CASSAGQGARDTQYF
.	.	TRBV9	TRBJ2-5	TGTGCCAGCAGCGTAGAGGGGGGATTAATAGAGACCCAGTACTTC	CASSVEGGLIETQYF
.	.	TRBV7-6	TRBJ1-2	TGTGCCAGCAGCTTAGGAGTCCGGGGGGACTATGGCTACACCTTC	CASSLGVRGDYGYTF
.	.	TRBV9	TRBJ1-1	TGTGCCAGCAGCGTAGATGGAGGGGACGCTGAAGCTTTCTTT	CASSVDGGDAEAFF
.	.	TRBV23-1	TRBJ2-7	TGCGCCAGCAGACGACCGTTTCAGAGGACCTACGAGCAGTACTTC	CASRRPFQRTYEQYF
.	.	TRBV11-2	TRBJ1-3	TGTGCCAGCAGCTTATCTTATTCCGGCACCATATATTTT	CASSLSYSGTIYF
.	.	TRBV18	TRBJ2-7	TGTGCCAGCTCTACGGGACTCCCGGGACAGAACTACGAGCAGTACTTC	CASSTGLPGQNYEQYF
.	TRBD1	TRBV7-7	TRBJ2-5	TGTGCTAGCAGCTTAGACAGGGGCGGAGGAGAGACCCAGTACTTC	CASSLDRGGGETQYF
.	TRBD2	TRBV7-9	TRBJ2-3	TGTGCCAGCAGCCCGACTAGCGGGAGCGCAGATACGCAGTATTTT	CASSPTSGSADTQYF
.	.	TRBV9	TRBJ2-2	TGTGCCAGCAGCTCCCATCCCCCGCCCCATACTGACTACACCGGGGAGCTGTTTTTT	CASSSHPPPHTDYTGELFF
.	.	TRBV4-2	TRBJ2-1	TGTGCCAGCAGCCAGAGGGACTCCCCCTACAATGAGCAGTTCTTC	CASSQRDSPYNEQFF
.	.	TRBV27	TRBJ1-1	TGTGCCAGCAGTGGGCTCAGGGGGAACACTGAAGCTTTCTTT	CASSGLRGNTEAFF
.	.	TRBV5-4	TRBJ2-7	TGTGCCAGCAGCCCGGTTCCCTACGAGCAGTACTTC	CASSPVPYEQYF
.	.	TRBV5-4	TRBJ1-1	TGTGCCAGCAGCCCCGACAGTAACACTGAAGCTTTCTTT	CASSPDSNTEAFF
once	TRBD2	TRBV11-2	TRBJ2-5	TGTGCCAGCAGCTTAGATCGCCTTGGGCTAGCGGGAGGAAGAGGGACCCAGTACTTC	CASSLDRLGLAGGRGTQYF
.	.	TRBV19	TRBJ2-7	TGTGCCAGTAGCCCGAGACCGGGGAGGAACTCCTACGAGCAGTACTTC	CASSPRPGRNSYEQYF
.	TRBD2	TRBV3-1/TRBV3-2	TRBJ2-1	TGTGCCAGCAGCCAAACTAGCGGGAGGCTCGGTGAGCAGTTCTTC	CASSQTSGRLGEQFF
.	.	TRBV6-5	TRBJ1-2	TGTGCCAGCAGGACCGGACAAGCTAACTATGGCTACACCTTC	CASRTGQANYGYTF
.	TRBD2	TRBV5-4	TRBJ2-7	TGTGCCAGCAGCTTGGGAAGTCAGCGGGAGATAATCTACGAGCAGTACTTC	CASSLGSQREIIYEQYF
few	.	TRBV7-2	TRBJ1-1	TGTGCCAGCAGCTTAGTTCGCAGACCGACAGTTGGCGCTTTCTTT	CASSLVRRPTVGAFF
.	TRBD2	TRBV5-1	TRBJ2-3	TGCGCCAGCAGCCCTGGACTAGGGTCAGTTCCTAGCACAGATACGCAGTATTTT	CASSPGLGSVPSTDTQYF
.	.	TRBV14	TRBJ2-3	TGTGCCAGCAGCCAAGATCATGTCAGGGGATGGAGCACAGATACGCAGTATTTT	CASSQDHVRGWSTDTQYF
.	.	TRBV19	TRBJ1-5	TGTGCCAGTAGTATTACACAGAGCAATCAGCCCCAGCATTTT	CASSITQSNQPQHF
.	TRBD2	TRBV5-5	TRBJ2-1	TGTGCCAGCAGCTTGGGGGGCGGGACTACCTACAATGAGCAGTTCTTC	CASSLGGGTTYNEQFF
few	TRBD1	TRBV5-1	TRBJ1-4	TGCGCCAGCAGCCTCTCAGGGGGCGACAGGGAAAAACTGTTTTTT	CASSLSGGDREKLFF
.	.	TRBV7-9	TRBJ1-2	TGTGCCAGCAGCTTAGCGGGCGGGGATGGCTACACCTTC	CASSLAGGDGYTF
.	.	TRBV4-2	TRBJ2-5	TGTGCCAGCAGCCTCGATGGACAAGAGACCCAGTACTTC	CASSLDGQETQYF
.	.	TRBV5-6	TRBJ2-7	TGTGCCAGCAGCTGGAGGGGGCCCTACGAGCAGTACTTC	CASSWRGPYEQYF
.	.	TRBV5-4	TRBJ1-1	TGTGCCAGCAGCACCGACACCTACACTGAAGCTTTCTTT	CASSTDTYTEAFF
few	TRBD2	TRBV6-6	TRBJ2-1	TGTGCCAGTCAGTGGACTAGCGGGTACAATGAGCAGTTCTTC	CASQWTSGYNEQFF
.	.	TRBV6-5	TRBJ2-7	TGTGCCTCCCGGGCGGGTCCCTCCTACGAGCAGTACTTC	CASRAGPSYEQYF
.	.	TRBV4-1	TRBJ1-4	TGCGCCAGCAGCCATCGAGGAAATGAAAAACTGTTTTTT	CASSHRGNEKLFF
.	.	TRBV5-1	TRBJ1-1	TGCGCCAGCAGTTCGACAGGGAACACTGAAGCTTTCTTT	CASSSTGNTEAFF
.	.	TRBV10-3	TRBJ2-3	TGTGCCATCACCCGGAACCAACAAGATACGCAGTATTTT	CAITRNQQDTQYF
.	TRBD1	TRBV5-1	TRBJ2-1	TGCGCCAGCAGCTTGGAGGGCAGGGGGCGAGCGAATGAGCAGTTCTTC	CASSLEGRGRANEQFF
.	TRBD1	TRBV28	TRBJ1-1	TGTGCCAGCAGCCACCTCCAGGGGGTCGCTGAAGCTTTCTTT	CASSHLQGVAEAFF
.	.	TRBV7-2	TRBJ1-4	TGTGCCAGCAGCTTCAGAGCAACTAATGAAAAACTGTTTTTT	CASSFRATNEKLFF
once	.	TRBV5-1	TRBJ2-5	TGCGCCAGCAGCTTATGGCAGGGGAAGGAGACCCAGTACTTC	CASSLWQGKETQYF
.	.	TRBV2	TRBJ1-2	TGTGCCAGCGAGCTTAAACTCGACTATGGCTACACCTTC	CASELKLDYGYTF